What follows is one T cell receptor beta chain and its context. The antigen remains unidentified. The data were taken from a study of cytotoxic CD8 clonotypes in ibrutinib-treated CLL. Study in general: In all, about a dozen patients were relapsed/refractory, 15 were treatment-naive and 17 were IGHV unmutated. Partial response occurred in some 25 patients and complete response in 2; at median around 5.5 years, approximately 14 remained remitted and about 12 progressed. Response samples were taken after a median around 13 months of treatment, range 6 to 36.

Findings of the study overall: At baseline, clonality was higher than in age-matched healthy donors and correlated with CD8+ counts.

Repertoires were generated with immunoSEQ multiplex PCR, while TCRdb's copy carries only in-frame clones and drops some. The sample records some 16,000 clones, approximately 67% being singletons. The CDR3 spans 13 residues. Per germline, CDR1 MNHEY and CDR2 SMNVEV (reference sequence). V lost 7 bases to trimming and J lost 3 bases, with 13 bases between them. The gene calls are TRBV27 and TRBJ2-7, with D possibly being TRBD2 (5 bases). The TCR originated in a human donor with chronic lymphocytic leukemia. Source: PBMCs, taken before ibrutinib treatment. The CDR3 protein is CASKGLRVYEQYF. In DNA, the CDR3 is TGTGCCAGCAAGGGCTTGAGGGTCTACGAGCAGTACTTC.